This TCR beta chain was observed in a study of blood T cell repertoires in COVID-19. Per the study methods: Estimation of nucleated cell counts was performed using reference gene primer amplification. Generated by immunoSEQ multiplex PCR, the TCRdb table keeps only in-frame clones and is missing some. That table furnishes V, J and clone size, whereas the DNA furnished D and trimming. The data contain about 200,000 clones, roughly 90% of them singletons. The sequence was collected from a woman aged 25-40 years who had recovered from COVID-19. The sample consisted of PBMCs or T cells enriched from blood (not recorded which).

CDR3 sequence: CASSRGSSYNEQFF. The CDR3 bases are TGTGCCAGCAGTAGGGGTAGCTCCTACAATGAGCAGTTCTTC. The chain is built from TRBV27 and TRBJ2-1; TRBD1 might be the D (5 bases). V shed 5 bases and J shed 0 bases, with 8 bases lying between them. The CDR3 runs to 14 residues. In germline, CDR1 is MNHEY, CDR2 SMNVEV (reference sequence).